The table lists the clone carrying this T cell receptor (beta chain) with a few counts. The antigen is undetermined. This entry is derived from a study of glioma-infiltrating T cells. Study-wide points: Signature shared blood CDR3 motifs were enriched in low-divergence and depleted in high-divergence patients.

Deletions cut 3 bases from V and 6 bases from J, with 14 bases between. This CDR3 contains 14 residues. Germline-derived CDR1 and CDR2 are SEHNR and FQNEAQ (reference sequence). Using RNA template, CDR3s of TCR alpha and beta were amplified with iRepertoire arm-PCR. Via MiXCR, TCRdb re-called the multiplex PCR reads, giving one row per CDR3 protein. Of a few hundred thousand distinct CDR3 sequences detected, about 40% appear once; the ten largest clones hold around 11%. The specimen sequenced was glioma tissue, nonneoplastic brain tissue, or PBMCs (not recorded which). V usage is TRBV7-9 and J usage is TRBJ1-2, with D perhaps TRBD1 (6 bases). The source is a human donor with low-grade glioma or glioblastoma, undergoing nonglioma brain surgery, or in good health (not recorded which). The CDR3 protein is CASSLDLGGDGYTF. The CDR3 nucleotides are TGTGCCAGCAGCTTGGACCTTGGGGGCGATGGCTACACCTTC.